The 27 T cell receptor beta chains given below trace back to one sample, sequenced in a study of blood T cell repertoires in COVID-19. Assay used: immunoSEQ multiplex PCR; TCRdb lists only in-frame clones, some missing. The table records 95,000 to 100,000 clones, around 94% of them present only once. Sequencing was performed on peripheral blood. These receptor sequences come from a man aged 50 or older with active COVID-19.

The genes are TRBV28 and TRBJ2-7; D not resolved. Germline CDR1 MDHEN, CDR2 SYDVKM. V lost 3 bases and J 2 bases, leaving 5 bases between the germline ends. The CDR3 extends over 12 amino acids. The CDR3 loop is CASSFPTYEQYF. DNA for the CDR3: TGTGCCAGCAGTTTTCCAACCTACGAGCAGTACTTC.

The V gene is TRBV6-5, the J gene TRBJ1-2; D may be TRBD1 (5 bases). This CDR3 contains 15 residues. V lost 5 bases to trimming and J lost 5 bases, with 18 bases between them. CDR1 MNHEY and CDR2 SVGAGI come from the germline V gene. The CDR3 nucleotides read TGTGCCAGCAGTCCGCAGCGGGGGGGAAAGTATGGCTACACCTTC. Protein sequence: CASSPQRGGKYGYTF.

The V call is TRBV28, the J call TRBJ2-3; 13 bases line up with TRBD2. Per the germline V gene, CDR1 is MDHEN and CDR2 is SYDVKM. The ends lost 5 bases at V and 3 bases at J; junction bases unmatched: 5. The CDR3 covers 16 residues. The DNA for the CDR3 is TGTGCCAGCAGTGGACGACTAGCGGGAGGAACAGATACGCAGTATTTT. Its protein product is CASSGRLAGGTDTQYF. The complete variable domain, with remaining parts taken from reference TRBV28 and TRBJ2-3, reads DVKVTQSSRYLVKRTGEKVFLECVQDMDHENMFWYRQDPGLGLRLIYFSYDVKMKEKGDIPEGYSVSREKKERFSLILESASTNQTSMYLCASSGRLAGGTDTQYFGPGTRLTVL.

The V gene is TRBV6-6, the J gene TRBJ1-5; no reliable D call. The CDR3 is 15 residues long. V gave up 2 bases and J gave up 1 base, with 9 bases separating them. From germline, CDR1 is MNHNY and CDR2 SVGAGI (reference sequence). The CDR3 DNA reads as TGTGCCAGCAGTTACGAGGGAATGAGCAATCAGCCCCAGCATTTT. Protein product: CASSYEGMSNQPQHF.

A single count supports this clone. This chain joins TRBV4-1 and TRBJ1-1; TRBD1 matches 8 bases. The CDR3 contains 13 residues. Trimming at V came to 3 bases and at J to 8 bases, leaving 5 bases not matched to a gene. Germline lookup yields CDR1 MGHRA and CDR2 YSYEKL. The CDR3 DNA follows: TGCGCCAGCAGCCAGAGTAGGGACAGGGAAGCTTTCTTT. Translated, it gives CASSQSRDREAFF.

J is TRBJ1-4 and V is TRBV30, with 7 bases identical to TRBD1. CDR3 size: 17 residues. The V and J ends lost 2 bases and 1 base, in that order; junction bases with no gene match: 10. Germline V CDR1 and CDR2: GTSNPN, SVGIG (reference sequence). The CDR3 protein is CAWSSEGTDLTNEKLFF. In nucleotides, the CDR3 is TGTGCCTGGAGTAGCGAAGGGACAGACCTAACTAATGAAAAACTGTTTTTT.

The gene calls are TRBV30 and TRBJ2-3; the match to TRBD1 covers 10 bases. The CDR3 covers 17 residues. Germline lookup yields CDR1 GTSNPN and CDR2 SVGIG (reference sequence). After removal of 2 bases from V and 1 base from J, the junction contained 9 bases not matched to a gene. The CDR3 region has the DNA TGTGCCTGGAGTATCAACGCTGGGACAGGGGGCACAGATACGCAGTATTTT. Amino acid sequence: CAWSINAGTGGTDTQYF.

CDR3 sequence (DNA): TGTGCCAGCAGTTCTTTTAGCACAGATACGCAGTATTTT. Its translation: CASSSFSTDTQYF. The chain joins TRBV27 to TRBJ2-3; D is unresolved. The CDR3 has 13 residues. The germline V gene has CDR1 MNHEY and CDR2 SMNVEV (reference sequence). Trimming removed 4 bases at V and 0 bases at J, with 5 bases between.

The gene calls are TRBV5-1 and TRBJ2-3; possible D gene TRBD2, 5 bases. The CDR3 loop spans 15 amino acids. V lost 0 bases to trimming and J lost 1 base, with 9 bases between them. CDR1 and CDR2 (germline): SGHRS, YFSETQ. This CDR3 is CASSLAGVGTDTQYF. CDR3 sequence (DNA): TGCGCCAGCAGCTTGGCCGGGGTAGGCACAGATACGCAGTATTTT.

This sequence joins TRBV6-5 and TRBJ1-5; perhaps TRBD1 as D (5 bases). The germline V gene has CDR1 MNHEY and CDR2 SVGAGI. V gave up 7 bases and J gave up 3 bases, with 13 bases separating them. The CDR3 is 14 residues long. The CDR3 spells CASTQTGHNQPQHF. CDR3 nucleotide sequence: TGTGCCAGCACGCAAACAGGACACAATCAGCCCCAGCATTTT.

The chain joins TRBV30 to TRBJ1-5; TRBD1 is a possible D gene (5 bases). Trimming took 1 base from V and 6 from J, leaving 13 bases between them. The CDR3 spans 14 residues. Germline lookup yields CDR1 GTSNPN and CDR2 SVGIG (reference sequence). CDR3 in DNA: TGTGCCTGGAGTGAGGGTGGTCAGGGTCAGCCCCAGCATTTT. This gives the protein CAWSEGGQGQPQHF.

The chain recombines TRBV28 with TRBJ2-1, with 15 bases aligning to TRBD2. The CDR3 extends over 18 amino acids. V shed 4 bases and J 3 bases; nucleotides not matched to a gene: 7. Per germline, CDR1 MDHEN and CDR2 SYDVKM. The CDR3 here is CASSYRTSGRASYNEQFF. The CDR3 nucleotides are TGTGCCAGCAGTTACCGGACTAGCGGGAGGGCTAGCTACAATGAGCAGTTCTTC.

This chain uses TRBV7-8 with TRBJ2-1; perhaps TRBD2 as D (6 bases). The V gene's germline CDR1 is SGHVS and CDR2 FQNEAQ. The CDR3 covers 15 residues. V was trimmed by 1 base and J by 3 bases, leaving 10 bases between them. The CDR3 sequence: CASSLGGGNYNEQFF. CDR3 in DNA: TGTGCCAGCAGCTTAGGGGGAGGAAACTACAATGAGCAGTTCTTC. Full variable domain (rest looked up from reference TRBV7-8 and TRBJ2-1): GAGVSQSPRYKVAKRGQDVALRCDPISGHVSLFWYQQALGQGPEFLTYFQNEAQLDKSGLPSDRFFAERPEGSVSTLKIQRTQQEDSAVYLCASSLGGGNYNEQFFGPGTRLTVL.

The V and J genes are TRBV19 and TRBJ2-1, with a weak D call TRBD2 (5 bases). V lost 4 bases and J lost 7, with 17 bases in between. This CDR3 has 15 amino acids. Germline loops: CDR1 LNHDA, CDR2 SQIVND (reference sequence). This CDR3 is CASSRTLNPGNEQFF. DNA for the CDR3: TGTGCCAGTAGTAGGACTCTAAACCCCGGTAATGAGCAGTTCTTC.

This chain uses TRBV10-3 with TRBJ2-3; 7 positions agree with TRBD2. CDR1 and CDR2 (germline): ENHRY, SYGVKD. The V segment lost 3 bases and the J segment 0 bases; nucleotides outside the gene matches: 3. The CDR3 sequence is 15 residues long. The CDR3 spells CAISESGVSTDTQYF. In DNA, the CDR3 is TGTGCCATCAGTGAAAGCGGGGTTAGCACAGATACGCAGTATTTT.

The rearrangement uses TRBV3-1 (or the pseudogene TRBV3-2) and TRBJ2-1; D not certain. Germline V gives CDR1 LGHDT, CDR2 YNNKEL (reference sequence). The CDR3 length is 15 residues. V was trimmed by 1 base and J by 2 bases, leaving 9 bases between them. The CDR3 sequence is CASSQAAEPYNEQFF. The CDR3 DNA reads as TGTGCCAGCAGCCAAGCTGCGGAGCCCTACAATGAGCAGTTCTTC.

This clone was detected only once. The chain combines TRBV6-5 with TRBJ1-1; D call uncertain. Trimming took off 6 bases at V and 1 base at J, with 9 bases between the two ends. CDR1 is MNHEY and CDR2 is SVGAGI in the germline V gene. The CDR3 covers 13 residues. The CDR3 bases are TGTGCCAGCAGGGAGTTGGGGAACACTGAAGCTTTCTTT. Amino acid sequence: CASRELGNTEAFF.

The chain is built from TRBV7-3 and TRBJ2-7; tentative D call: TRBD1 (6 bases). V lost 1 base and J lost 4, with 11 bases in between. The CDR3 runs to 14 residues. CDR1 SGHTA and CDR2 FQGTGA come from the germline V gene. CDR3 in amino acids: CASSLNAGEYEQYF. The CDR3 coding sequence is TGTGCCAGCAGCTTAAACGCAGGGGAATACGAGCAGTACTTC.

J is TRBJ2-2 and V is TRBV4-2, with TRBD2 matching 10 bases. Germline values: CDR1 LGHNA, CDR2 YNFKEQ. This CDR3 spans 18 amino acids. The J segment lost 2 bases and the V segment lost 0 bases, leaving 6 bases of the junction unmatched. The chain's CDR3 is CASSQEASGSANTGELFF. The CDR3 region has the DNA TGTGCCAGCAGCCAAGAGGCTAGCGGGAGTGCAAACACCGGGGAGCTGTTTTTT.

The chain joins TRBV19 to TRBJ2-3; possible D gene TRBD2, 5 bases. The CDR3 has 14 amino acids. V was pared by 2 bases and J by 5 bases, with 11 bases between. Germline V gene data show CDR1 as LNHDA and CDR2 as SQIVND (reference sequence). The CDR3 DNA follows: TGTGCCAGTAGTATAAACCTAGCTGGAGATACGCAGTATTTT. Its translation is CASSINLAGDTQYF.

This clone was seen once. The chain is built from TRBV5-4 and TRBJ2-1; 11 bases are shared with TRBD2. The length of the CDR3 is 15 residues. With 0 bases clipped from V and 6 bases from J, the junction kept 2 bases outside the gene matches. CDR1 is SGHNT, CDR2 YYREEE, per germline (reference sequence). DNA for the CDR3: TGTGCCAGCAGCTTGGAGCTAGCGGGAGGCAATGAGCAGTTCTTC. Translated, it gives CASSLELAGGNEQFF.

The chain joins TRBV25-1 to TRBJ1-3; D is possibly TRBD1 (5 bases). V was pared by 4 bases and J by 4 bases, with 11 bases between. This CDR3 contains 14 residues. Germline-derived CDR1 and CDR2 are MGHDK and SYGVNS. CDR3 nucleotides: TGTGCCAGCAGTGCCGACAGTGCCGGAAACACCATATATTTT. It translates to CASSADSAGNTIYF.

The rearrangement uses TRBV7-3 and TRBJ1-2; no clear D. The CDR3 contains 12 residues. Germline-derived CDR1 and CDR2 are SGHTA and FQGTGA. V shed 0 bases and J shed 6 bases, with 5 bases lying between them. The CDR3 here is CASSLTGDGYTF. The DNA of the CDR3 is TGTGCCAGCAGCTTAACCGGGGATGGCTACACCTTC.

V usage is TRBV29-1 and J usage is TRBJ1-1; D is uncertain. CDR3 length: 10 amino acids. The germline gives CDR1 SQVTM, CDR2 ANQGSEA. V shed 7 bases and J shed 2 bases, with 5 bases lying between them. The CDR3 spells CSASNTEAFF. CDR3 DNA: TGCAGCGCTAGCAACACTGAAGCTTTCTTT.

This clone has a single count. This chain uses TRBV7-2 with TRBJ1-6; D is perhaps TRBD1 (6 bases). V was clipped by 5 bases and J by 6 bases, with 14 bases between them. Germline V CDR1 and CDR2: SGHTA, FQGNSA. This CDR3 region has 15 residues. DNA of the CDR3: TGTGCCAGCAGCCAGCGCGGCAGGGGTAATTCACCCCTCCACTTT. It specifies CASSQRGRGNSPLHF.

This chain uses TRBV19 with TRBJ2-1; 8 positions match TRBD2. V gave up 6 bases and J gave up 14 bases; unmatched junction bases: 12. Looked up from germline, CDR1 is LNHDA and CDR2 is SQIVND (reference sequence). This CDR3 contains 13 residues. The chain's CDR3 is CASSPPPTSDKFF. The CDR3 DNA reads TGTGCCAGTAGCCCCCCTCCGACTAGCGACAAGTTCTTC.

The chain uses TRBV27 and TRBJ1-5; 8 bases are shared with TRBD1. V was clipped by 4 bases and J by 2 bases; unmatched bases: 4. The CDR3 is made up of 15 amino acids. Germline V lookup: CDR1 MNHEY, CDR2 SMNVEV (reference sequence). CDR3 amino acids: CASSSGTGGNQPQHF. The CDR3 bases are TGTGCCAGCAGTTCCGGGACAGGAGGCAATCAGCCCCAGCATTTT.